This T cell receptor (beta chain) came from a study of cytomegalovirus exposure and HLA in healthy donors. PCR amplification relied on 60 Vbeta primers (plus 13 Jbeta primers). In the authors' methods: In a later analysis, 10 million to 11 million of about 80 million unique beta chains occurred in at least two donors. Clones were read by immunoSEQ multiplex PCR, and TCRdb kept only the in-frame ones, dropping some. V, J and clone size derive from that table, while D and trimming were established from the DNA sequence. The sample includes about 180,000 clones, 77% of them seen just once. Source material: PBMCs. This clonotype was sampled from a woman aged 55-69 years in good health and CMV-seropositive.

The DNA of the CDR3 is TGTGCCAGCATGGTGGTCGCGTCTCTCAATGAGCAGTTCTTC. As protein: CASMVVASLNEQFF. V and J are TRBV7-8 and TRBJ2-1; D is uncertain. Per the germline V gene, CDR1 is SGHVS and CDR2 is FQNEAQ. This CDR3 region has 14 residues. V dropped 7 bases and J dropped 6 bases, with 16 bases sitting between them. Together with reference TRBV7-8 and TRBJ2-1, the CDR3 gives the full variable domain: GAGVSQSPRYKVAKRGQDVALRCDPISGHVSLFWYQQALGQGPEFLTYFQNEAQLDKSGLPSDRFFAERPEGSVSTLKIQRTQQEDSAVYLCASMVVASLNEQFFGPGTRLTVL.